The 15 T cell receptor beta chains below were found in one sample sequenced in a study of T-cell reconstitution after alpha-beta-depleted transplantation in children. A TCRbeta library incorporating unique molecular identifiers was prepared. Via MiXCR, TCRdb re-called the PCR reads, giving one row per CDR3 protein. In the table there are about 580,000 distinct CDR3 sequences, 23% of which are singletons. The material sequenced was PBMCs, mostly from graft donor cells, taken 360 days after TCRalphabeta/CD19-depleted stem cell transplant. The receptor set was obtained from a boy younger than two who had a stem cell transplant for acute myeloid leukemia, so the T cells may come from the graft donor.

This clonotype was detected many times. V usage is TRBV2 and J usage is TRBJ2-5; D remains ambiguous. The CDR3 length is 13 residues. The V end was cut by 6 bases, the J end by 4 bases, with 12 bases between. Germline loops: CDR1 SNHLY, CDR2 FYNNEI. The CDR3 is CASRVGYGETQYF. The CDR3 DNA reads TGTGCCAGCAGGGTGGGATACGGAGAGACCCAGTACTTC.

This clonotype was seen repeatedly, ten times or more. V is TRBV7-9 and J is TRBJ2-1; 8 bases match TRBD1. Germline assignment: CDR1 SEHNR and CDR2 FQNEAQ (reference sequence). With 5 bases clipped from V and 7 bases from J, the junction kept 7 bases outside the gene matches. There are 14 residues in the CDR3. The CDR3: CASSTGTGWNEQFF. CDR3 coding DNA: TGTGCCAGCAGCACCGGGACAGGCTGGAATGAGCAGTTCTTC.

The gene calls are TRBV6-2 or TRBV6-3 and TRBJ2-1; 12 nucleotides agree with TRBD2. The CDR3 has 17 amino acids. The germline V gene has CDR1 MNHEY and CDR2 SVGEGT. After removal of 6 bases from V and 0 bases from J, the junction contained 6 bases not matched to a gene. CDR3 amino acids: CASSILAGGSSYNEQFF. The DNA for the CDR3 is TGTGCCAGCAGCATTCTAGCGGGGGGGAGCTCCTACAATGAGCAGTTCTTC.

Only a few counts were recorded for this clonotype. The chain employs TRBV20-1 and TRBJ1-5, with 10 bases lining up with TRBD1. The junction had 5 bases not matched to a gene; V was cut back by 5 bases and J by 4 bases. The CDR3 is 14 amino acids. Germline V gene lookup returns CDR1 DFQATT and CDR2 SNEGSKA (reference sequence). The CDR3 DNA follows: TGCAGTGCTGGCCGGGACAGGGGAAATCAGCCCCAGCATTTT. It encodes CSAGRDRGNQPQHF.

In its sample, this clonotype was seen many times. The V call is TRBV5-1, the J call TRBJ2-3; a weak D match, TRBD2 (6 bases). V shed 0 bases and J shed 2 bases, with 10 bases lying between them. This CDR3 spans 15 amino acids. Germline V gives CDR1 SGHRS, CDR2 YFSETQ. The CDR3 sequence: CASSLVASATDTQYF. The CDR3 DNA reads as TGCGCCAGCAGCTTGGTGGCTAGCGCCACAGATACGCAGTATTTT.

V and J are TRBV11-2 and TRBJ2-3; D perhaps matches TRBD2 (5 bases). Germline CDR1 is SGHAT and CDR2 is FQNNGV. This CDR3 is built from 13 residues. Trimming removed 1 base at V and 8 bases at J, with 10 bases between. The DNA for the CDR3 is TGTGCCAGCAGCTTAGGAGAGGGTGTTACGCAGTATTTT. As protein: CASSLGEGVTQYF.

This chain joins TRBV2 and TRBJ2-3; TRBD1 is a possible D gene (6 bases). V was clipped by 4 bases and J by 4 bases, with 15 bases between them. Germline V gene lookup returns CDR1 SNHLY and CDR2 FYNNEI. This CDR3 contains 15 residues. CDR3 coding DNA: TGTGCCAGCAGTGTCGGGGTCAGGGGCGCAGATACGCAGTATTTT. It specifies CASSVGVRGADTQYF. Using reference TRBV2 and TRBJ2-3 for the parts outside the CDR3, the full variable domain is EPEVTQTPSHQVTQMGQEVILRCVPISNHLYFYWYRQILGQKVEFLVSFYNNEISEKSEIFDDQFSVERPDGSNFTLKIRSTKLEDSAMYFCASSVGVRGADTQYFGPGTRLTVL.

In this sample, this clonotype turned up a few times. The chain carries TRBV12-3 or TRBV12-4 and TRBJ2-1; 10 bases line up with TRBD1. Losses at the gene ends were 1 base for V and 5 bases for J; bases not matched to a gene: 5. The CDR3 has 16 amino acids. The CDR3 DNA follows: TGTGCCAGCAGTTTAGGGACAGGGGGTAAACACAATGAGCAGTTCTTC. Protein sequence: CASSLGTGGKHNEQFF.

This clonotype turned up a few times. The CDR3 DNA follows: TGCAGTGCTAGAGCGGCAATGTACCAAGAGACCCAGTACTTC. It encodes CSARAAMYQETQYF. The chain links TRBV20-1 to TRBJ2-5; D uncertain. V was clipped by 1 base and J by 0 bases, with 9 bases between them. Germline V gene sequence: CDR1 DFQATT, CDR2 SNEGSKA (reference sequence). The CDR3 length is 14 residues.

The chain links TRBV7-6 to TRBJ2-3; no reliable D call. V lost 1 base and J 5 bases, leaving 10 bases between the germline ends. The CDR3 sequence is 14 residues long. The germline V gene has CDR1 SGHVS and CDR2 FNYEAQ. CDR3 sequence: CASSLGAGVDTQYF. The CDR3 nucleotides are TGTGCCAGCAGCTTAGGCGCAGGTGTAGATACGCAGTATTTT. Together with reference TRBV7-6 and TRBJ2-3, the CDR3 gives the full variable domain: GAGVSQSPRYKVTKRGQDVALRCDPISGHVSLYWYRQALGQGPEFLTYFNYEAQQDKSGLPNDRFSAERPEGSISTLTIQRTEQRDSAMYRCASSLGAGVDTQYFGPGTRLTVL.

This chain joins TRBV6-5 and TRBJ1-2; D may be TRBD1 (5 bases). Germline V gene data show CDR1 as MNHEY and CDR2 as SVGAGI. The CDR3 covers 13 residues. Trimming left V 6 bases short and J 6 bases short, with 14 bases between. The CDR3 DNA is TGTGCCAGCAGCTTACGCGGGACCGATGGCTACACCTTC. This translates into CASSLRGTDGYTF.

The rearrangement joins TRBV28 to TRBJ2-5, with D possibly matching TRBD1 (6 bases). CDR3 length: 13 residues. Germline V gives CDR1 MDHEN, CDR2 SYDVKM. Trimming cost V 2 bases and J 14 bases, with 18 bases left between them. CDR3 coding DNA: TGTGCCAGCAGTTTACGAATACAGGGCCTCCCCTACTTC. Translation gives CASSLRIQGLPYF.

This clonotype appeared many times. V is TRBV20-1 and J is TRBJ2-5; D possibly corresponds to TRBD2 (5 bases). V was pared by 3 bases and J by 2 bases, with 16 bases between. CDR1 DFQATT and CDR2 SNEGSKA come from the germline V gene (reference sequence). The CDR3 contains 15 residues. The CDR3 spells CSASGNTNLQETQYF. In nucleotides, the CDR3 is TGCAGTGCTAGCGGGAACACCAATCTTCAAGAGACCCAGTACTTC.

The J gene is TRBJ2-7, the V gene TRBV5-5; 9 bases align to TRBD2. Germline V gene sequence: CDR1 SGHKS, CDR2 YYEKEE (reference sequence). With 1 base clipped from V and 1 base from J, the junction kept 6 bases outside the gene matches. The CDR3 is 16 residues long. This CDR3 reads CASSLRLAGLSYEQYV. CDR3 nucleotides: TGTGCCAGCAGCTTGAGGCTAGCGGGGTTATCCTACGAGCAGTACGTC.

This chain uses TRBV4-3 with TRBJ1-2, with 9 bases that match TRBD1. The germline V gene has CDR1 LGHNA and CDR2 YSLEER. V lost 0 bases, J lost 7 bases, and 6 bases stayed unmatched. The CDR3 covers 15 residues. DNA for the CDR3: TGCGCCAGCAGCCAAGATTTTCGACAGGGGGGTGGCTACACCTTC. Protein: CASSQDFRQGGGYTF.